What follows are 9 T cell receptor beta chains derived from one specimen sequenced in a study of T-cell reconstitution after alpha-beta-depleted transplantation in children. Unique molecular identifiers featured in how the TCRbeta library was prepared. MiXCR, applied by TCRdb to the PCR reads, yields one record per CDR3 protein. The data contain approximately 490,000 distinct CDR3 sequences, roughly an eighth of them singletons. The sequenced sample was PBMCs from the stem cell graft donor, obtained from the stem cell graft. These receptors all stem from a human donor who donated a stem cell graft to a child with combined immunodeficiency.

V gene TRBV5-5 combines with J gene TRBJ2-2, with D perhaps matching TRBD2 (6 bases). V was trimmed by 4 bases and J by 4 bases, leaving 14 bases between them. Germline loops: CDR1 SGHKS, CDR2 YYEKEE (reference sequence). CDR3 length: 15 residues. The DNA of the CDR3 is TGTGCCAGCAGCGCCCGGGGGATAGCCACCGGGGAGCTGTTTTTT. Protein sequence: CASSARGIATGELFF. The full variable domain, rest sourced from reference TRBV5-5 and TRBJ2-2, is DAGVTQSPTHLIKTRGQQVTLRCSPISGHKSVSWYQQVLGQGPQFIFQYYEKEERGRGNFPDRFSARQFPNYSSELNVNALLLGDSALYLCASSARGIATGELFFGEGSRLTVL.

This chain joins TRBV4-3 and TRBJ2-1, with D tentatively TRBD2 (6 bases). Germline values: CDR1 LGHNA, CDR2 YSLEER. Trimming left V 0 bases short and J 2 bases short, with 14 bases between. CDR3 length equals 17 residues. CDR3 residues: CASSQDVGLAPYNEQFF. DNA of the CDR3: TGCGCCAGCAGCCAAGATGTTGGGCTAGCGCCCTACAATGAGCAGTTCTTC.

The table lists this clonotype with many counts. This rearrangement joins TRBV28 to TRBJ2-7, with D unclear. The CDR3 runs 10 residues. Trimming left V 7 bases short and J 4 bases short, with 5 bases between. Per the germline V gene, CDR1 is MDHEN and CDR2 is SYDVKM. CDR3 loop: CASNRYEQYF. Written as DNA, the CDR3 is TGTGCCAGCAATCGTTACGAGCAGTACTTC. The full variable domain, rest sourced from reference TRBV28 and TRBJ2-7, is DVKVTQSSRYLVKRTGEKVFLECVQDMDHENMFWYRQDPGLGLRLIYFSYDVKMKEKGDIPEGYSVSREKKERFSLILESASTNQTSMYLCASNRYEQYFGPGTRLTVT.

This clonotype has ten or more counts. The chain combines TRBV27 with TRBJ1-4; no firm D call. This CDR3 region has 14 residues. The V and J ends lost 3 bases and 5 bases respectively, with 10 bases between them. Germline V gene sequence: CDR1 MNHEY, CDR2 SMNVEV (reference sequence). The CDR3 region is CASSLIGSNEKLFF. The CDR3 DNA reads as TGTGCCAGCAGTTTGATCGGCTCCAATGAAAAACTGTTTTTT.

V usage is TRBV27 and J usage is TRBJ1-6, with 8 bases lining up with TRBD1. The CDR3 length is 14 residues. CDR1 is MNHEY and CDR2 is SMNVEV in the germline V gene (reference sequence). The V and J ends lost 8 bases and 9 bases, in that order; junction bases with no gene match: 9. The chain's CDR3 is CASCAGTGLSPLHF. CDR3 DNA: TGTGCCAGCTGCGCGGGGACAGGCCTTTCACCCCTCCACTTT.

This rearrangement joins TRBV30 to TRBJ2-1, with unresolved D. Germline CDR1 reads GTSNPN; CDR2 reads SVGIG (reference sequence). The CDR3 loop spans 13 amino acids. Trimming took off 4 bases at V and 0 bases at J, with 7 bases between the two ends. CDR3 DNA: TGTGCCTGGAATAGTGTCTCCTACAATGAGCAGTTCTTC. It translates to CAWNSVSYNEQFF. The variable domain in full, with the rest retrieved from reference TRBV30 and TRBJ2-1, is SQTIHQWPATLVQPVGSPLSLECTVEGTSNPNLYWYRQAAGRGLQLLFYSVGIGQISSEVPQNLSASRPQDRQFILSSKKLLLSDSGFYLCAWNSVSYNEQFFGPGTRLTVL.

The CDR3 here is CASSSAPDRFSGNTIYF. The CDR3 DNA is TGTGCCAGCAGCTCGGCCCCAGACAGGTTCTCTGGAAACACCATATATTTT. This chain joins TRBV3-1 and TRBJ1-3, with D possibly being TRBD1 (6 bases). In germline, CDR1 is LGHDT, CDR2 YNNKEL (reference sequence). Trimming cost V 5 bases and J 0 bases, with 17 bases left between them. The CDR3 loop spans 17 amino acids.

This clonotype has more than one count but fewer than ten. This chain links TRBV7-3 with TRBJ2-3; TRBD2 agrees at 15 bases. V gave up 0 bases and J gave up 4 bases; unmatched junction bases: 5. From germline, CDR1 is SGHTA and CDR2 FQGTGA. CDR3 size: 18 residues. CDR3 protein: CASSLTGTSGGRADTQYF. The CDR3 DNA is TGTGCCAGCAGCTTAACGGGGACTAGCGGGGGGAGAGCAGATACGCAGTATTTT.

This clonotype has just a few counts. The V and J genes are TRBV7-3 and TRBJ2-2; D possibly matches TRBD1 or TRBD2 (6 bases each). This CDR3 is built from 15 residues. Germline-derived CDR1 and CDR2 are SGHTA and FQGTGA. Deletions cut 1 base from V and 4 bases from J, with 10 bases between. DNA for the CDR3: TGTGCCAGCAGCTTAAGGGGGGCGGGCACCGGGGAGCTGTTTTTT. This translates into CASSLRGAGTGELFF.